One and the same sample provided the 24 T cell receptor beta chains below, sequenced in a study of tumor and adjacent non-tumor tissue in lung cancer. Three rounds of nested PCR, following a modified ARM-PCR protocol, produced the TCRbeta library. TCRdb ran MiXCR on the multiplex PCR reads and lists one entry per CDR3 protein. The sample records under 75,000 distinct CDR3 sequences, roughly 70% being singletons. This sample's RNA came from whole unsorted tissue. More than 3 cm separated this lung sample from the edge of the tumor. The sample comprised distant non-tumor lung tissue. Receptor source: a woman in her forties or fifties with non-small cell lung cancer.

This clonotype was found a few times. A junction boundary mismatches the germline segment, possibly from a read error. The rearrangement links TRBV28 to TRBJ1-5, with D tentatively TRBD1 (5 bases). Germline CDR1 is MDHEN and CDR2 is SYDVKM. This CDR3 region has 16 residues. The CDR3 loop is CAGSRLTRVSNQPQHF. The DNA of the CDR3 is TGTGCCGGCAGTCGGCTTACCAGGGTTAGCAATCAGCCCCAGCATTTT.

To note about this clonotype: One junction end does not reproduce the germline sequence, and a read error may be involved. The rearrangement links TRBV29-1 to TRBJ1-4, with 7 bases fitting TRBD1. Germline CDR1 SQVTM, CDR2 ANQGSEA. The CDR3 has 14 residues. The chain's CDR3 is CSVEGRDSSEKLLF. The CDR3 DNA is TGCAGCGTTGAGGGACGGGACAGTAGTGAAAAACTGCTTTTT.

Turning to this clonotype: At one of its ends the junction is not consistent with the germline gene, which may arise from a read error. CDR3 sequence reads: CSARDHRTGRNSPIHF. The DNA of the CDR3 is TGCAGTGCTAGAGATCACAGGACAGGGCGGAATTCACCCATCCACTTT. This rearrangement joins TRBV20-1 to TRBJ1-6; 8 nucleotides agree with TRBD1. CDR1 is DFQATT, CDR2 SNEGSKA, per germline (reference sequence). This CDR3 region has 16 residues.

Comments on this clonotype: At one of its ends the junction is not consistent with the germline gene, which may arise from a read error. CDR3 amino acids: CASSPGQRTQETHHF. The CDR3 coding sequence is TGTGCCAGCAGCCCTGGGCAGCGGACCCAAGAGACCCATCACTTC. The chain couples TRBV7-8 to TRBJ2-5; possibly TRBD2 for D (5 bases). Germline-derived CDR1 and CDR2 are SGHVS and FQNEAQ. The CDR3 is made up of 15 amino acids.

As concerns this clonotype: This could be a read error, since a much larger clone is one nucleotide away. The V gene is TRBV29-1, the J gene TRBJ2-3; TRBD2 agrees at 7 bases. CDR1 is SQVTM and CDR2 is ANQGSEA in the germline V gene. The CDR3 totals 12 residues. The DNA for the CDR3 is TGCAGCGTTGAGACTAGCACAGATGCGCAGTATTTT. Translation: CSVETSTDAQYF.

Worth noting for this clonotype: The final CDR3 position lacks the conserved phenylalanine or tryptophan, pointing to a likely read error. Because the CDR3's place on the DNA is in doubt, the DNA is left out and the CDR3 is given as listed by TCRdb. This chain links TRBV11-1 with TRBJ2-1; the table names TRBD2, a call not compared with the DNA. Germline V CDR1 and CDR2: SGHAT, FQDESV (reference sequence). The CDR3 has 13 residues if both end residues are counted. CDR3 region: CASSLSPLDEQFS.

Concerning this clonotype itself: One end of the junction fails to match germline, which may point to a read error. V gene TRBV11-2 combines with J gene TRBJ2-2; D is undetermined. The CDR3 runs to 19 residues. Germline CDR1 is SGHAT and CDR2 is FQNNGV. CDR3 DNA sequence: TGTGCCAACAGCTTAGACCCGGAGTGGAGCCTACGGAACAGCGGGGAGCTGTTTTTT. This gives the protein CANSLDPEWSLRNSGELFF. The full variable domain, completed using reference TRBV11-2 and TRBJ2-2, is EAGVAQSPRYKIIEKRQSVAFWCNPISGHATLYWYQQILGQGPKLLIQFQNNGVVDDSQLPKDRFSAERLKGVDSTLKIQPAKLEDSAVYLCANSLDPEWSLRNSGELFFGEGSRLTVL.

As to this clonotype: Because it lacks the conserved phenylalanine or tryptophan at the end, this CDR3 is likely a read error. The V gene is TRBV5-4, the J gene TRBJ2-1; 9 positions match TRBD2. Trimming at V came to 5 bases and at J to 3 bases, leaving 6 bases not matched to a gene. CDR3 length: 15 amino acids. Germline lookup yields CDR1 SGHNT and CDR2 YYREEE (reference sequence). As DNA, the CDR3 is TGTGCCAGCAGGCCGGGACTAGCCGACTACAATGAGCAGTTCCTC. It encodes CASRPGLADYNEQFL.

With regard to this clonotype: One end of the junction does not line up with germline, which may come from a read error. The chain carries TRBV4-2 and TRBJ1-5; no reliable D call. The CDR3 consists of 17 residues. Germline V CDR1 and CDR2: LGHNA, YNFKEQ. CDR3 sequence reads: CASSLFWTRETNQPKYF. The CDR3 DNA follows: TGTGCCAGCAGCCTCTTTTGGACCAGAGAGACAAATCAGCCCAAGTATTTT.

Comment on this clonotype: This may stem from a read error, because a much larger clone lies one nucleotide away. It is likely a read error, because the conserved phenylalanine at the end of the CDR3 is missing. The rearrangement links TRBV7-8 to TRBJ2-3, with 10 nucleotides matching TRBD2. Germline CDR1 SGHVS, CDR2 FQNEAQ. The CDR3 totals 15 residues. V lost 3 bases and J lost 3; bases outside the gene matches: 3. The CDR3 bases are TGTGCCAGCAGCTTTCTACTAGCGGGGACAGATACGCAGTATCTT. It codes for CASSFLLAGTDTQYL.

This chain links TRBV4-2 with TRBJ2-5; D might be TRBD2 (5 bases). Germline V CDR1 and CDR2: LGHNA, YNFKEQ. Trimming pared 3 bases from V and 4 bases from J, leaving 18 bases between. CDR3 length: 16 amino acids. The CDR3 sequence: CASSQAHGGHLETQYF. The CDR3 DNA follows: TGTGCCAGCAGCCAGGCCCACGGAGGCCACTTAGAGACCCAGTACTTC.

Notes on this clonotype: A much larger clonotype is one base distant, so this may be a read error. J is TRBJ2-1 and V is TRBV12-3 or TRBV12-4; D unclear. The V and J ends lost 3 bases and 9 bases respectively, with 6 bases between them. The CDR3 is made up of 11 amino acids. The CDR3 is CASSFTPEQFF. CDR3 in DNA: TGTGCCAGCAGTTTTACCCCTGAGCAGTTCTTC.

This clonotype appeared many times. The gene calls are TRBV20-1 and TRBJ2-5, with 15 bases that match TRBD2. Germline V gene lookup returns CDR1 DFQATT and CDR2 SNEGSKA (reference sequence). The V segment lost 1 base and the J segment 2 bases; nucleotides outside the gene matches: 2. The CDR3 is 16 amino acids. The CDR3 coding sequence is TGCAGTGCTAGAGTGGGACTAGCGGGAGGTCAAGAGACCCAGTACTTC. Translating it yields CSARVGLAGGQETQYF.

On this clonotype itself: This may stem from a read error, because a much larger clone lies one nucleotide away. V usage is TRBV4-3 and J usage is TRBJ1-2; the D is unclear. Germline CDR1 reads LGHNA; CDR2 reads YSLEER. The CDR3 loop spans 14 amino acids. The CDR3 reads CASSQKTSNYGYIF. DNA for the CDR3: TGCGCCAGCAGCCAAAAAACCTCTAACTATGGCTACATCTTC.

The sample holds one count of this clonotype. This rearrangement joins TRBV6-6 to TRBJ2-1; no reliable D call. The J call may be wrong; the DNA end is better matched by TRBJ2-7. The germline V gene encodes CDR1 MNHNY and CDR2 SVGAGI (reference sequence). The CDR3 contains 13 residues. CDR3 sequence: CASTIGRLPEQYF. The CDR3 nucleotides are TGTGCCAGCACCATAGGAAGGCTACCTGAGCAGTACTTC.

This clonotype occurred many times. This rearrangement joins TRBV29-1 to TRBJ1-1; 7 bases map to TRBD1. Germline CDR1 SQVTM, CDR2 ANQGSEA. This CDR3 region has 13 residues. Trimming at V came to 6 bases and at J to 4 bases, leaving 8 bases not matched to a gene. The CDR3: CSVHQGDGTEAFF. As DNA, the CDR3 is TGCAGCGTACACCAGGGGGATGGCACTGAAGCTTTCTTT.

A word on this clonotype: Its ends do not fully match the called genes, so a read error is possible. The chain is built from TRBV11-2 and TRBJ1-4; D is ambiguous. Germline CDR1 SGHAT, CDR2 FQNNGV. This CDR3 spans 14 amino acids. The CDR3 loop is CVSCLDSTNEKPFF. In DNA, the CDR3 is TGTGTCAGCTGCCTTGATAGCACTAATGAAAAACCGTTTTTT.

In the case of this clonotype: One end of the junction fails to match germline, which may point to a read error. The chain couples TRBV29-1 to TRBJ1-3, with D possibly being TRBD1 (5 bases). CDR1 SQVTM and CDR2 ANQGSEA come from the germline V gene. The CDR3 loop spans 13 amino acids. DNA of the CDR3: TGCAGCGTTTGGAGGGACTCTGGAAACACCTTATATTTT. Translation gives CSVWRDSGNTLYF.

This clonotype was counted at least ten times. The rearrangement uses TRBV4-1 and TRBJ2-3; the D gene is possibly TRBD2 (5 bases). Germline values: CDR1 MGHRA, CDR2 YSYEKL. The CDR3 is 14 residues long. V lost 2 bases and J lost 6, with 12 bases in between. CDR3 amino acids: CASSQPLASDTQYF. CDR3 sequence (DNA): TGCGCCAGCAGCCAACCCCTAGCAAGCGATACGCAGTATTTT.

Comment on this clonotype: This may come from a read error, since a much larger clone is one base off. The V gene is TRBV12-5, the J gene TRBJ2-3, with 9 bases aligning to TRBD2. Germline lookup yields CDR1 LGHNT and CDR2 FRNRAP. The CDR3 length is 13 residues. The CDR3: CASRAGGADTLYF. The CDR3 nucleotides read TGTGCTAGTAGGGCGGGAGGGGCAGATACGCTGTATTTT.

V and J are TRBV11-2 and TRBJ2-2; perhaps TRBD2 as D (5 bases). The CDR3 length is 13 residues. In germline, CDR1 is SGHAT, CDR2 FQNNGV. Trimming shortened V by 8 bases and J by 4 bases, and 11 bases separated the two germline ends. CDR3 in DNA: TGTGCCAGCGATCAAGGGAGCACCGGGGAGCTGTTTTTT. It is translated as CASDQGSTGELFF.

This clonotype came up a few times. A much larger clone lies a single base off, so this may be a read error. The CDR3: CASGLQRGQFF. The CDR3 DNA follows: TGTGCCAGCGGTCTGCAGAGGGGGCAGTTCTTC. V usage is TRBV28 and J usage is TRBJ2-1; either TRBD1 or TRBD2 may supply D (5 bases each). Germline CDR1 MDHEN, CDR2 SYDVKM. Trimming took 8 bases from V and 12 from J, leaving 14 bases between them. This CDR3 has 11 amino acids.

This clonotype has just one count. J is TRBJ1-2 and V is TRBV12-3 or TRBV12-4; the D is unclear. This CDR3 is 14 amino acids long. The DNA for the CDR3 is TGTGTTAGCAGTATGCACGAGCGTGGCTATGGCTACACCTTC. Translating gives CVSSMHERGYGYTF.

This clonotype was counted many times. The rearrangement joins TRBV6-6 to TRBJ2-5; unclear D gene. Trimming shortened V by 6 bases and J by 2 bases, and 4 bases separated the two germline ends. This CDR3 spans 11 amino acids. Germline CDR1 MNHNY, CDR2 SVGAGI (reference sequence). CDR3 residues: CASSAQETQYF. The CDR3 DNA follows: TGTGCCAGCAGCGCGCAAGAGACCCAGTACTTC.